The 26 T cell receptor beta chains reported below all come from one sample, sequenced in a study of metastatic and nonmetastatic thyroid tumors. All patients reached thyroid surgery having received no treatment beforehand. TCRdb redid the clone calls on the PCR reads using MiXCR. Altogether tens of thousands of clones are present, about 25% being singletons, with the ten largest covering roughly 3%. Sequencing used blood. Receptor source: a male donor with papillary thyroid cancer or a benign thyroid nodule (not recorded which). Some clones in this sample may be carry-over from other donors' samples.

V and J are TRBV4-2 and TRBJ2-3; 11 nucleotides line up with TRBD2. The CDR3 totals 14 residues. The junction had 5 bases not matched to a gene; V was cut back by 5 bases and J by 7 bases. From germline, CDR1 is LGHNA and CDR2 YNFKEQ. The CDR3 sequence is CASSVSGGGYTQYF. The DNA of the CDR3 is TGTGCCAGCAGCGTTAGCGGGGGGGGTTATACGCAGTATTTT.

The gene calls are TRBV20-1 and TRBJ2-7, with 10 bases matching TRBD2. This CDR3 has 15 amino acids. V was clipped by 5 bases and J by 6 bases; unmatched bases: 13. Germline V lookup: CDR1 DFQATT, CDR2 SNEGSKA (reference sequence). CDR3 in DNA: TGCAGTGCTCTACTTAGCGGGAGGACCCTAGGCGAGCAGTACTTC. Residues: CSALLSGRTLGEQYF.

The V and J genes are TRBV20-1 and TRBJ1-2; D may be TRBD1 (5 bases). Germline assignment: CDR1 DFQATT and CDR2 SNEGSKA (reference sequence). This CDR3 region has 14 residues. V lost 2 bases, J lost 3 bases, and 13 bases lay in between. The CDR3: CSARPGTAYYGYTF. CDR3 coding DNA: TGCAGTGCTAGACCAGGGACTGCTTACTATGGCTACACCTTC.

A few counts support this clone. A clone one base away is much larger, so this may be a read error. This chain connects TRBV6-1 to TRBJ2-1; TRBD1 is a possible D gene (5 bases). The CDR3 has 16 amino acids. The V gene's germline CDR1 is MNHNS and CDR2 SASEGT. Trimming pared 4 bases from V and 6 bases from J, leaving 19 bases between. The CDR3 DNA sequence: TGTGCCAGCAGTGGAGCGCCGTTAGTGGGGCCCAATGAGCAGTTCTTC. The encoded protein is CASSGAPLVGPNEQFF.

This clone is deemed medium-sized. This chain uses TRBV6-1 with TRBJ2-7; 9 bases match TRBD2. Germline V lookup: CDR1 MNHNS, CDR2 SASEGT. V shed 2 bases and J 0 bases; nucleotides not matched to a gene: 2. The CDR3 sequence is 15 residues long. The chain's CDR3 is CASSELAGSSYEQYF. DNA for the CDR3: TGTGCCAGCAGTGAACTAGCGGGAAGCTCCTACGAGCAGTACTTC.

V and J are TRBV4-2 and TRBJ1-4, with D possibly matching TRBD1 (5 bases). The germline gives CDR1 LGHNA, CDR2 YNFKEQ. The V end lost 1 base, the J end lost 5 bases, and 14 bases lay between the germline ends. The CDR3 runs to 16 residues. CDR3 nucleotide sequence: TGTGCCAGCAGCCAAGGACAGTTTAACCAGAATGAAAAACTGTTTTTT. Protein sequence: CASSQGQFNQNEKLFF.

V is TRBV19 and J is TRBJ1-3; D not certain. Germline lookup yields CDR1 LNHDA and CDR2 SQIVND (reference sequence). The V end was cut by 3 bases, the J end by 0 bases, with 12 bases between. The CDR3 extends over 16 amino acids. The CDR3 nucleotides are TGTGCCAGTAGTATCGGTGGCTGGCACTCTGGAAACACCATATATTTT. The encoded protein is CASSIGGWHSGNTIYF.

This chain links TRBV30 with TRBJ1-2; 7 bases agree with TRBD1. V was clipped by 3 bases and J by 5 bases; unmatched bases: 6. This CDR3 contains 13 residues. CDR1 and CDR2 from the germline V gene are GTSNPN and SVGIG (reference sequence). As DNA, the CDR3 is TGTGCCTGGAGGGAGGGGGCAAGTTATGGCTACACCTTC. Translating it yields CAWREGASYGYTF.

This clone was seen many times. The CDR3 DNA sequence: TGTGCCAGCAGCTCGCGGGGGGGTAGTGGAAAACTGTTTTTT. This sequence encodes CASSSRGGSGKLFF. The chain combines TRBV12-3 or TRBV12-4 with TRBJ1-4, with D tentatively TRBD1 (5 bases). Trimming cost V 6 bases and J 10 bases, with 18 bases left between them. The CDR3 consists of 14 residues.

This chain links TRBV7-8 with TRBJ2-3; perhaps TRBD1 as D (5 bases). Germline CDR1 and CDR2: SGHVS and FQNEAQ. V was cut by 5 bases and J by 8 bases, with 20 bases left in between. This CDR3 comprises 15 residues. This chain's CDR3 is CASSLSYGDQGTQYF. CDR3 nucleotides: TGTGCCAGCAGCCTCTCTTATGGCGACCAGGGTACGCAGTATTTT.

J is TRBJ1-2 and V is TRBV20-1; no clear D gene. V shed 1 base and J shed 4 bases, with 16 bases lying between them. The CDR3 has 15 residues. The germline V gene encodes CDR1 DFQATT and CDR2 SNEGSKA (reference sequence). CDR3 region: CSARGAREGPYGYTF. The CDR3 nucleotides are TGCAGTGCTAGAGGGGCGAGGGAAGGTCCCTATGGCTACACCTTC.

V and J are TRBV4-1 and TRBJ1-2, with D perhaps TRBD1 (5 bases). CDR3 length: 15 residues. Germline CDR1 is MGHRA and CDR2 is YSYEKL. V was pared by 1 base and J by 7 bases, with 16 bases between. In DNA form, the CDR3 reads TGCGCCAGCAGCCAAGGGGTTGGCAGGGCGGCTGGCTACACCTTC. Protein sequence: CASSQGVGRAAGYTF.

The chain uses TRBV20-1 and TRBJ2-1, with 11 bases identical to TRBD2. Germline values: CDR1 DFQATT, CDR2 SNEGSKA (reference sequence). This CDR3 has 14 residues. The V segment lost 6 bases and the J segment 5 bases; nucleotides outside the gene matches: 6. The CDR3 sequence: CSALLAGGNNEQFF. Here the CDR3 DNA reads TGCAGTGCGCTTCTAGCGGGGGGCAACAATGAGCAGTTCTTC.

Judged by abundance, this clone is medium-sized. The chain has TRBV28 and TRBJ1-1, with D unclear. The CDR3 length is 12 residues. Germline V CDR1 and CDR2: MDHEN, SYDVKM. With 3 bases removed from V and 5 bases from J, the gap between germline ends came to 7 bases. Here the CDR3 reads CASSLGKTEAFF. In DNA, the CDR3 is TGTGCCAGCAGTTTGGGGAAAACTGAAGCTTTCTTT.

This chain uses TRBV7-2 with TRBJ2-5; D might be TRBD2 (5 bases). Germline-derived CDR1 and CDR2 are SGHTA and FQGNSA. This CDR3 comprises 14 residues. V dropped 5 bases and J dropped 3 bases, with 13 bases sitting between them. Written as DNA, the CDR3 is TGTGCCAGCAGCGCTACTAGAGGGAAAGAGACCCAGTACTTC. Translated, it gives CASSATRGKETQYF.

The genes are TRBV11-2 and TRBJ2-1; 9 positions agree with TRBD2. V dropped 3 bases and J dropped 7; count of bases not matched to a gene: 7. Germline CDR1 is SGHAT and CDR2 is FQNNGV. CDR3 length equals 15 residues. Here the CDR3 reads CASSFQSLAGNEQFF. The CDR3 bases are TGTGCCAGCAGCTTCCAAAGTCTAGCGGGGAATGAGCAGTTCTTC.

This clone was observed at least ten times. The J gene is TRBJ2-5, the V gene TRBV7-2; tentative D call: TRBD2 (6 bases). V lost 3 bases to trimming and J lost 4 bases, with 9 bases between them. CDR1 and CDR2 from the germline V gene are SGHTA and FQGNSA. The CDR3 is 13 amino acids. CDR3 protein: CASSFERVETQYF. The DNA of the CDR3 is TGTGCCAGCAGCTTCGAGCGGGTAGAGACCCAGTACTTC.

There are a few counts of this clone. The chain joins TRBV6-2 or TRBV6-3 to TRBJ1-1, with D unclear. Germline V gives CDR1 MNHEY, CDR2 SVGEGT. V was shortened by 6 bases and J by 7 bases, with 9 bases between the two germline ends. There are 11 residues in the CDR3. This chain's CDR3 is CASRRGFEAFF. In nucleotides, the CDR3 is TGTGCCAGCAGGAGAGGGTTTGAAGCTTTCTTT.

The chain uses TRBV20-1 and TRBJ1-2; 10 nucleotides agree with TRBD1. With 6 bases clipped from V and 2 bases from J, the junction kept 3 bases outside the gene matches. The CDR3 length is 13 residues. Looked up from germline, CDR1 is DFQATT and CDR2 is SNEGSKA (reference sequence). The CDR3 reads CSARTGGNYGYTF. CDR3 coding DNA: TGCAGTGCAAGGACAGGGGGAAACTATGGCTACACCTTC.

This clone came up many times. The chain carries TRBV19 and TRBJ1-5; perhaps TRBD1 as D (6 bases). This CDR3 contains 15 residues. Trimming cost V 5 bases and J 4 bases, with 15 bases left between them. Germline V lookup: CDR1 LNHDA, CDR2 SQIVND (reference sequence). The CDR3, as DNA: TGTGCCAGTAGTCGCACAGGGAGGGGGAATCAGCCCCAGCATTTT. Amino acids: CASSRTGRGNQPQHF.

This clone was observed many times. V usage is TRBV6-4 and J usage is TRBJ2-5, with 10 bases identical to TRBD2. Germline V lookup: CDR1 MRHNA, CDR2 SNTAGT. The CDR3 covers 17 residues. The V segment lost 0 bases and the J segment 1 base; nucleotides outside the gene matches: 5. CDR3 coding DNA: TGTGCCAGCAGTGACTCGAAGCGGGAGGGCCCCCAAGAGACCCAGTACTTC. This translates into CASSDSKREGPQETQYF.

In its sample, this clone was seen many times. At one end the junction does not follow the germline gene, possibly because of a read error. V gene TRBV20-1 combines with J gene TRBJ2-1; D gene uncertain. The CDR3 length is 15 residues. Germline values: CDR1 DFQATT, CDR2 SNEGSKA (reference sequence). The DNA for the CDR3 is TGCAGTGCTGGAGACGGAGCCATCTCCTACAATGAGCAGTTCTTC. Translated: CSAGDGAISYNEQFF.

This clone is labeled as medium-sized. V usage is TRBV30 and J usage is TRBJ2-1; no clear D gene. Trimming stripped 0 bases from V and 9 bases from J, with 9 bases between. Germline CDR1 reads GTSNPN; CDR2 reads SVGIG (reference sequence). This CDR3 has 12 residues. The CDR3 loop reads CAWSVPSIEQFF. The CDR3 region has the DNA TGTGCCTGGAGTGTACCTAGTATTGAGCAGTTCTTC.

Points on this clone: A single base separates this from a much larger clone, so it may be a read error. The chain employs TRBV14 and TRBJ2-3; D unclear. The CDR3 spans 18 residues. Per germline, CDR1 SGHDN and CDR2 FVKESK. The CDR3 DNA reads TGTGCCAGCAGACAAGGAAGGTTTTTAGGTGCCCCCACAGATACGCAGTATTTT. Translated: CASRQGRFLGAPTDTQYF.

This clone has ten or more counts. The CDR3 loop reads CSARQGRGQETQYF. CDR3 DNA: TGCAGTGCTAGACAGGGAAGGGGACAAGAGACCCAGTACTTC. This chain joins TRBV20-1 and TRBJ2-5; D might be TRBD1 (5 bases). Looked up from germline, CDR1 is DFQATT and CDR2 is SNEGSKA (reference sequence). The V gene lost 2 bases and the J gene lost 2 bases, with 12 bases spanning the gap. The CDR3 is made up of 14 amino acids.

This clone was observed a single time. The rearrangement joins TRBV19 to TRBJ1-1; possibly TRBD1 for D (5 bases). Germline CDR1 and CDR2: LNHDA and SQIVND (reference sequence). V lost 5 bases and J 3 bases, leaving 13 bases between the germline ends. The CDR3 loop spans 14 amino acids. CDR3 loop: CASSAQRGYTEAFF. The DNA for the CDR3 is TGTGCCAGTAGTGCCCAGAGGGGATACACTGAAGCTTTCTTT.